The entry below gives a single T cell receptor (beta chain) sequence along with its context. The repertoire was sequenced with immunoSEQ multiplex PCR; TCRdb's copy has only in-frame clones and lacks some. The sample holds over 1.5 million clones, 95% to 99% seen once. The record originates from a study of shared clonotypes between healthy human individuals. Study details: The donors, a couple of women and a few men, were aged 18 to 49.

The ends lost 8 bases at V and 7 bases at J; junction bases unmatched: 3. Germline V CDR1 and CDR2: MNHEY, SMNVEV (reference sequence). The CDR3 extends over 13 amino acids. The source of this sequence is a man aged 25 to 40 in good health. The sample consisted of naive CD4+ T cells sorted from blood. The subset is: CD45RA+ positively selected. The chain employs TRBV27 and TRBJ2-2, with TRBD1 identical over 11 bases. This chain's CDR3 is CASRDRGVGELFF. The CDR3 DNA follows: TGTGCCAGCCGGGACAGGGGGGTCGGGGAGCTGTTTTTT.